This note documents a single T cell receptor beta chain sequence. These data come from a study of T cell changes during pregnancy in multiple sclerosis. V was trimmed by 3 bases and J by 3 bases, leaving 6 bases between them. The germline CDR1 and CDR2 sequences are MNHEY and SMNVEV (reference sequence). The CDR3 has 13 amino acids. Method: immunoSEQ multiplex PCR; TCRdb's copy keeps in-frame clones and lacks some. Seen here are about 80,000 clones, about 90% observed once, and the top ten hold about 3%. V usage is TRBV27 and J usage is TRBJ2-1; D gene unclear. The specimen was peripheral blood, collected before pregnancy. The clonotype was recovered from a female donor with multiple sclerosis, enrolled in a pregnancy study. In DNA, the CDR3 is TGTGCCAGCAGTTTCCTAGACTACAATGAGCAGTTCTTC. This codes for CASSFLDYNEQFF.